Listed below are T cell receptor beta chains from one sample, sequenced in a study of T cell repertoires in cytomegalovirus infection. Their antigen targets remain unknown. TCRdb called the reads again in MiXCR, with one record for every CDR3 protein. Of 140,000 to 150,000 distinct CDR3 sequences in the sample, around 32% are singletons; the top ten hold 52%. The sample was CD8+ T cells from cultured PBMCs, taken from culture after CMV antigen stimulation. The receptors come from a human donor in good health (CMV status not recorded). Some clones in this sample may be carry-over from other donors' samples. The CDR3 runs from the conserved cysteine through the conserved F or W. D genes are given only for firm matches. Some rows have no size entry. The others give once, few or many, or a class for an expanded clone.

V: TRBV12-3/TRBV12-4; size: many; D: NA; J: TRBJ2-7; CDR3: CASSPGVLYEQYF; DNA: TGTGCCAGCAGTCCCGGGGTCCTCTACGAGCAGTACTTC
V: TRBV29-1; size: few; D: NA; J: TRBJ1-2; CDR3: CSAADSRVF; DNA: TGCAGCGCCGCCGACAGCCGGGTCTTC
V: TRBV4-1; size: few; D: NA; J: TRBJ1-3; CDR3: CASSQDGNTIYF; DNA: TGCGCCAGCAGCCAAGATGGAAACACCATATATTTT
V: TRBV19; size: NA; D: NA; J: TRBJ2-5; CDR3: CASSRRGVGETQYF; DNA: TGTGCCAGTAGTCGTCGTGGAGTAGGGGAGACCCAGTACTTC
V: TRBV7-9; size: few; D: TRBD2; J: TRBJ2-5; CDR3: CASSPVVAGATHQETQYF; DNA: TGTGCCAGCAGCCCTGTGGTAGCGGGGGCTACACACCAAGAGACCCAGTACTTC
V: TRBV11-2; size: many; D: TRBD2; J: TRBJ2-7; CDR3: CASSLEGGGAYEQYF; DNA: TGTGCCAGCAGCTTAGAGGGCGGGGGGGCTTACGAGCAGTACTTC
V: TRBV7-3; size: many; D: NA; J: TRBJ2-1; CDR3: CASSDPLRSSYNEQFF; DNA: TGTGCCAGCAGCGACCCTTTGCGGAGCTCCTACAATGAGCAGTTCTTC
V: TRBV27; size: NA; D: NA; J: TRBJ1-2; CDR3: CASSLTGPNYGYTF; DNA: TGTGCCAGCAGTTTGACCGGGCCGAACTATGGCTACACCTTC
V: TRBV7-2; size: many; D: TRBD2; J: TRBJ2-1; CDR3: CASSPTSGPTNEQFF; DNA: TGTGCCAGCAGTCCTACTAGCGGCCCCACCAATGAGCAGTTCTTC
V: TRBV28; size: few; D: NA; J: TRBJ2-7; CDR3: CASSPLGQGEGEQYF; DNA: TGTGCCAGCAGCCCCCTGGGTCAGGGAGAGGGCGAGCAGTACTTC
V: TRBV7-9; size: NA; D: NA; J: TRBJ2-7; CDR3: CASSRDGHEQYF; DNA: TGTGCCAGCAGTCGAGACGGGCACGAGCAGTACTTC
V: TRBV28; size: few; D: NA; J: TRBJ2-5; CDR3: CASSPGPSSETQYF; DNA: TGTGCCAGCAGCCCGGGACCATCCTCGGAGACCCAGTACTTC
V: TRBV4-1; size: NA; D: NA; J: TRBJ1-1; CDR3: CASSQGHYRVLGDGTEAFF; DNA: TGCGCCAGCAGCCAAGGTCATTACAGGGTCCTGGGAGATGGCACTGAAGCTTTCTTT
V: TRBV20-1; size: NA; D: NA; J: TRBJ2-4; CDR3: CSARDTGYIQYF; DNA: TGCAGTGCTAGAGATACGGGGTACATTCAGTACTTC
V: TRBV30; size: once; D: NA; J: TRBJ1-1; CDR3: CAWSVGGGTEAFF; DNA: TGTGCCTGGAGTGTAGGGGGAGGTACTGAAGCTTTCTTT
V: TRBV28; size: many; D: NA; J: TRBJ1-5; CDR3: CASSPRPGLVPQHF; DNA: TGTGCCAGCAGTCCTCGGCCGGGCTTGGTGCCCCAGCATTTT
V: TRBV20-1; size: NA; D: NA; J: TRBJ1-3; CDR3: CSASDGYSGNTIYF; DNA: TGCAGTGCTAGCGACGGGTACTCTGGAAACACCATATATTTT
V: TRBV4-1; size: NA; D: NA; J: TRBJ2-1; CDR3: CASSQDPRTDNEQFF; DNA: TGCGCCAGCAGCCAAGACCCCCGAACTGACAATGAGCAGTTCTTC
V: TRBV24-1; size: few; D: TRBD1; J: TRBJ2-7; CDR3: CATSDDRVNEQYF; DNA: TGTGCCACCAGTGATGACAGGGTGAACGAGCAGTACTTC
V: TRBV28; size: NA; D: NA; J: TRBJ2-7; CDR3: CASSFAGRSYEQYF; DNA: TGTGCCAGCAGTTTCGCAGGTCGCTCCTACGAGCAGTACTTC
V: TRBV28; size: NA; D: NA; J: TRBJ2-7; CDR3: CASSFRLRDGEQYF; DNA: TGTGCCAGCAGTTTCCGCCTCAGGGACGGTGAGCAGTACTTC
V: TRBV5-1; size: NA; D: NA; J: TRBJ2-7; CDR3: CASSFNMGEPYF; DNA: TGCGCCAGCAGCTTTAACATGGGCGAGCCGTACTTC
V: TRBV7-9; size: few; D: TRBD2; J: TRBJ2-1; CDR3: CASSSGGAYEQFF; DNA: TGTGCCAGCAGCTCGGGAGGGGCCTATGAGCAGTTCTTC
V: TRBV7-9; size: NA; D: NA; J: TRBJ2-7; CDR3: CASSLMEAGPSYKQYF; DNA: TGTGCCAGCAGCTTAATGGAGGCGGGGCCTTCCTACAAGCAGTACTTC
V: TRBV7-6; size: NA; D: NA; J: TRBJ2-5; CDR3: CASSLDLGQPKQETQYF; DNA: TGTGCCAGCAGCTTAGACCTTGGGCAGCCGAAACAAGAGACCCAGTACTTC
V: TRBV7-3; size: many; D: TRBD2; J: TRBJ2-1; CDR3: CASSLTKTSGGAIDEQFF; DNA: TGTGCCAGCAGCTTAACCAAGACTAGCGGGGGGGCCATCGATGAGCAGTTCTTC
V: TRBV10-3; size: few; D: TRBD2; J: TRBJ2-2; CDR3: CATLAGGNTGELFF; DNA: TGTGCCACGCTAGCGGGGGGGAACACCGGGGAGCTGTTTTTT
V: TRBV6-6; size: few; D: NA; J: TRBJ2-7; CDR3: CASRSGTPTYEQYF; DNA: TGTGCCAGCAGATCCGGGACACCAACCTACGAGCAGTACTTC
V: TRBV7-9; size: NA; D: NA; J: TRBJ2-1; CDR3: CASSWRDLDNEQFF; DNA: TGTGCCAGCAGCTGGAGGGACTTGGACAATGAGCAGTTCTTC
V: TRBV25-1; size: NA; D: TRBD2; J: TRBJ2-7; CDR3: CASSGLAGLYEQYF; DNA: TGTGCCAGCAGCGGACTAGCGGGGTTGTACGAGCAGTACTTC
V: TRBV12-3/TRBV12-4; size: NA; D: TRBD1; J: TRBJ1-2; CDR3: CASSPTGTGENGYTF; DNA: TGTGCCAGCAGTCCCACCGGGACAGGGGAGAATGGCTACACCTTC
V: TRBV7-9; size: NA; D: NA; J: TRBJ2-3; CDR3: CASSPAGTSTDTQYF; DNA: TGTGCCAGCAGCCCAGCGGGCACTAGCACAGATACGCAGTATTTT
V: TRBV7-6; size: few; D: TRBD1; J: TRBJ2-5; CDR3: CASSSTGVDFKETQYF; DNA: TGTGCCAGCAGTTCAACAGGGGTCGATTTTAAAGAGACCCAGTACTTC
V: TRBV19; size: once; D: TRBD1; J: TRBJ1-1; CDR3: CASSPTGVSTEAFF; DNA: TGTGCCAGTTCCCCGACAGGGGTGAGCACTGAAGCTTTCTTT
V: TRBV4-1; size: few; D: NA; J: TRBJ2-2; CDR3: CASSQVDGGGTGELFF; DNA: TGCGCCAGCAGCCAAGTAGATGGTGGGGGCACCGGGGAGCTGTTTTTT
V: TRBV14; size: NA; D: NA; J: TRBJ1-4; CDR3: CASSQDSNRAHEKLFF; DNA: TGTGCCAGCAGCCAAGATTCCAACAGGGCTCACGAAAAACTGTTTTTT
V: TRBV10-3; size: many; D: NA; J: TRBJ1-5; CDR3: CATSKRQGYQPQHF; DNA: TGTGCCACCTCCAAGAGGCAGGGTTACCAGCCCCAGCATTTT
V: TRBV28; size: few; D: TRBD1; J: TRBJ1-2; CDR3: CASSFTGESGYTF; DNA: TGTGCCAGCAGTTTCACAGGGGAGTCTGGCTACACCTTC
V: TRBV30; size: NA; D: NA; J: TRBJ2-2; CDR3: CAWSVWAGLNTGELFF; DNA: TGTGCCTGGAGTGTATGGGCCGGACTAAACACCGGGGAGCTGTTTTTT
V: TRBV10-3; size: NA; D: NA; J: TRBJ1-2; CDR3: CAIWSRQGVYGYTF; DNA: TGTGCCATTTGGTCTCGGCAGGGTGTCTATGGCTACACCTTC
V: TRBV11-2; size: NA; D: NA; J: TRBJ1-2; CDR3: CASSLGVYSGYGYTF; DNA: TGTGCCAGCAGCTTAGGGGTGTACTCGGGCTATGGCTACACCTTC
V: TRBV12-3/TRBV12-4; size: few; D: NA; J: TRBJ2-5; CDR3: CASSFRGREETQYF; DNA: TGTGCCAGCAGTTTCCGGGGAAGGGAAGAGACCCAGTACTTC
V: TRBV12-3/TRBV12-4; size: few; D: NA; J: TRBJ2-7; CDR3: CASSPSDAGPIYEQYF; DNA: TGTGCCAGCAGTCCGTCGGACGCGGGGCCGATCTACGAGCAGTACTTC
V: TRBV18; size: NA; D: NA; J: TRBJ2-1; CDR3: CASSPGTGEQFF; DNA: TGTGCCAGCTCACCGGGAACTGGTGAGCAGTTCTTC
V: TRBV7-2; size: many; D: TRBD2; J: TRBJ2-3; CDR3: CASSLVGSGETSTDTQYF; DNA: TGTGCCAGCAGCTTAGTTGGTAGCGGGGAAACTAGCACAGATACGCAGTATTTT
V: TRBV5-1; size: many; D: NA; J: TRBJ2-1; CDR3: CASSLISRANNEQFF; DNA: TGCGCCAGCAGCTTGATTAGCAGGGCTAACAATGAGCAGTTCTTC
V: TRBV7-9; size: few; D: NA; J: TRBJ2-1; CDR3: CASSPGRDPSSYNEQFF; DNA: TGTGCCAGCAGCCCGGGGAGAGACCCGAGCTCCTACAATGAGCAGTTCTTC
V: TRBV27; size: NA; D: NA; J: TRBJ1-4; CDR3: CASSLDSPIKNEKLFF; DNA: TGTGCCAGCAGTTTGGACAGCCCGATAAAAAATGAAAAACTGTTTTTT
V: TRBV19; size: NA; D: NA; J: TRBJ1-1; CDR3: CASSIGGRGGEAFF; DNA: TGTGCCAGTAGTATCGGAGGGCGGGGCGGTGAAGCTTTCTTT
V: TRBV7-6; size: few; D: NA; J: TRBJ2-2; CDR3: CASSRGQNTGELFF; DNA: TGTGCCAGCAGCCGGGGACAAAACACCGGGGAGCTGTTTTTT
V: TRBV19; size: once; D: TRBD2; J: TRBJ2-1; CDR3: CASSISSGEYNEQFF; DNA: TGTGCCAGTAGTATTTCTAGCGGGGAGTACAATGAGCAGTTCTTC
V: TRBV2; size: NA; D: TRBD2; J: TRBJ2-3; CDR3: CASTFAVAGKDTQYF; DNA: TGTGCCAGCACCTTCGCTGTAGCGGGGAAGGATACGCAGTATTTT
V: TRBV19; size: NA; D: NA; J: TRBJ2-7; CDR3: CASSPSTAYEQYF; DNA: TGTGCCAGTAGTCCCTCGACTGCCTACGAGCAGTACTTC
V: TRBV20-1; size: NA; D: TRBD2; J: TRBJ2-2; CDR3: CSAKRGNTGELFF; DNA: TGCAGTGCGAAGCGGGGCAACACCGGGGAGCTGTTTTTT